This is a list of T cell receptor beta chains from one sample in a study of blood T cell repertoires in COVID-19. Method: immunoSEQ multiplex PCR; TCRdb's copy keeps in-frame clones and lacks some. The top ten hold approximately 3.4% of the sample, which has 130,000 to 150,000 clones, roughly 80% seen once. Sequencing was carried out using peripheral blood. The receptor source for this set is a man aged 65 to 85 who had recovered from COVID-19. Both conserved end residues are part of each CDR3. A D gene is named only where the DNA matches it firmly. Size is omitted from some rows. Given values are once, few, many or a class for expanded clones.

TRBV7-3	.	.	TRBJ1-1	TGTGCCAGCAGCCCTACGGGGAACACTGAAGCTTTCTTT	CASSPTGNTEAFF
TRBV27	.	.	TRBJ2-3	TGTGCCAGCAGTTTACCAGGTAGCACAGATACGCAGTATTTT	CASSLPGSTDTQYF
TRBV7-8	TRBD2	.	TRBJ2-3	TGTGCCAGCAGCCCCAGGGGACTCGGGGGTAGCGGGAGGGCAGATACGCAGTATTTT	CASSPRGLGGSGRADTQYF
TRBV4-1	.	.	TRBJ1-5	TGCGCCAGCAGCTGGACCGAGGGGGAGCCCCAGCATTTT	CASSWTEGEPQHF
TRBV6-4	.	.	TRBJ2-3	TGTGCCAGCAGCGCAGGGGGCACAGATACGCAGTATTTT	CASSAGGTDTQYF
TRBV2	TRBD1	.	TRBJ1-5	TGTGCCAGCAGTGGGGACAGGGAGGGACAGCCCCAGCATTTT	CASSGDREGQPQHF
TRBV20-1	.	few	TRBJ2-3	TGCAGTGCTAGTCTAGACGATACGCAGTATTTT	CSASLDDTQYF
TRBV10-1	.	.	TRBJ2-2	TGCGCCAGCAGTTTAGCTGGGTCCGGGGAGCTGTTTTTT	CASSLAGSGELFF
TRBV5-8	TRBD2	.	TRBJ2-3	TGTGCCAGCAGCCAAATGGCTAGCGGTAGCACAGATACGCAGTATTTT	CASSQMASGSTDTQYF
TRBV18	.	.	TRBJ2-7	TGTGCCAGCTCCGCATCATGGGGGAGGAACGAGCAGTACTTC	CASSASWGRNEQYF
TRBV9	TRBD1	.	TRBJ1-1	TGTGCCAGCAGCGGCGACAGGGGGAGCACTGAAGCTTTCTTT	CASSGDRGSTEAFF
TRBV11-2	TRBD1	.	TRBJ2-7	TGTGCCAGCAGCGTACAACAGGGGGAGTTAGGTTACGAGCAGTACTTC	CASSVQQGELGYEQYF
TRBV5-6	TRBD1	.	TRBJ2-7	TGTGCCAGCAGTTCTACAGGGGGCGAGGAGCAGTACTTC	CASSSTGGEEQYF
TRBV3-1/TRBV3-2	TRBD2	.	TRBJ2-4	TGTGCCAGCAGCTTTTCTGAGACTAGCGGATTACGACTAGCCAAAAACATTCAGTACTTC	CASSFSETSGLRLAKNIQYF
TRBV21-1	.	.	TRBJ2-7	TGTGCCAGCAGCAAAGGGGTGTTAGCGGTACAGGTTCCCTACGAGCAGTACTTC	CASSKGVLAVQVPYEQYF
TRBV19	.	once	TRBJ2-7	TGTGCCAGTAGTACGGCAGGGGGGTACTACGAGCAGTACTTC	CASSTAGGYYEQYF
TRBV7-9	.	.	TRBJ2-1	TGTGCCAGCAGCGTAACCCTAGCGAATGAGCAGTTCTTC	CASSVTLANEQFF
TRBV19	.	.	TRBJ1-2	TGTGCCAGTAGTATATGGGGACTTGCCCCTGGGGGCTACACCTTC	CASSIWGLAPGGYTF
TRBV7-2	.	.	TRBJ2-1	TGTGCCAGCAGCACGGACTTAAGCTCCTACAATGAGCAGTTCTTC	CASSTDLSSYNEQFF
TRBV9	TRBD1	.	TRBJ1-1	TGTGCCAGCAGCCCTAGACAGGGGGCAGGCACTGAAGCTTTCTTT	CASSPRQGAGTEAFF
TRBV24-1	TRBD2	.	TRBJ2-1	TGTGCCACCAGTGACCCCGGACTAGCGGGAGGAAGCAATGAGCAGTTCTTC	CATSDPGLAGGSNEQFF
TRBV19	.	.	TRBJ2-7	TGTGCCAGTAGTGAGGAACAGGGTTACGAGCAGTACTTC	CASSEEQGYEQYF
TRBV7-2	.	.	TRBJ2-1	TGTGCCAGCAGCTTGGAGGCTTCATGGGGGCTAAGGGAGCAGTTCTTC	CASSLEASWGLREQFF
TRBV3-1/TRBV3-2	TRBD1	.	TRBJ1-3	TGTGCCAGCAGCCCGAGGGCAGGGGGGAGCTCTGGAAACACCATATATTTT	CASSPRAGGSSGNTIYF
TRBV28	.	once	TRBJ1-5	TGTGCCAGCAGTTTTTTTCGGGACACCCAAAGCAATCAGCCCCAGCATTTT	CASSFFRDTQSNQPQHF
TRBV19	.	once	TRBJ1-5	TGTGCCAGTAGTATAGACGGGCAGGGTTGGAATCAGCCCCAGCATTTT	CASSIDGQGWNQPQHF
TRBV3-1/TRBV3-2	TRBD2	.	TRBJ2-2	TGTGCCAGCAGCCTACTAGCGGGGTTGAACACCGGGGAGCTGTTTTTT	CASSLLAGLNTGELFF
TRBV5-1	.	.	TRBJ1-4	TGCGCCAGCAGCTTGTCGCCGGGAGGGGGGAATGAAAAACTGTTTTTT	CASSLSPGGGNEKLFF
TRBV18	TRBD1	.	TRBJ2-3	TGTGCCAGCTCACCAAGACAGGGGGCTAACACAGATACGCAGTATTTT	CASSPRQGANTDTQYF
TRBV3-1/TRBV3-2	TRBD2	.	TRBJ2-7	TGTGCCAGCAGCCAAGAGGCGGGAGGGCGCGAGCAGTACTTC	CASSQEAGGREQYF
TRBV7-8	.	.	TRBJ1-2	TGTGCCAGCAGCTTGCGGTCGGCAGGGTCCGGTGGCTACACCTTC	CASSLRSAGSGGYTF
TRBV4-1	.	.	TRBJ1-3	TGCGCCAGCAGCCAGATGGACAGCTCTGGAAACACCATATATTTT	CASSQMDSSGNTIYF
TRBV28	TRBD2	.	TRBJ2-7	TGTGCCAGCAGACAGCGGGACCACTACGAGCAGTACTTC	CASRQRDHYEQYF
TRBV19	.	few	TRBJ1-5	TGTGCCAGTAGTCGGACAGTCAATCAGCCCCAGCATTTT	CASSRTVNQPQHF